This T cell receptor (beta chain) is from a study of vaccination and CD4 T cells after COVID-19. Findings and limits, study-wide: Spike mono-reactive clones accounted for 304 of the 307 vaccine-specific clones found in convalescent patients.

To note about this clonotype: As yet, its antigen is unknown.

The Oncomine TCR Beta short-read assay was applied to DNA of cultured CD4+ T cells. Genomic DNA was taken out of cultured CD4+ T cells by extraction. TCRdb reprocessed the PCR reads via MiXCR and lists one record per CDR3 protein. The sample records 15,000 to 20,000 distinct CDR3 sequences, 60% to 70% being singletons. This CDR3 has 17 residues. Trimming took 4 bases from V and 0 from J; bases not matched to a gene: 6. The V gene's germline CDR1 is SGHRS and CDR2 YFSETQ. Treatment described: 10-day PBMC culture with coronavirus spike peptide pools or control peptides (ViraFEST assay). Antigen-specific T cells were expanded with peptide pools by ViraFEST, and TCRs were then sequenced.

The clonotype originates from a human donor who had recovered from COVID-19. This chain joins TRBV5-1 and TRBJ2-2; 10 positions match TRBD2. Sequencing was done on a sample of CD4+ T cells from blood, cultured in vitro. The CDR3 coding sequence is TGCGCCAGCAGCCCCGGGAGCGGGGGGGCGAACACCGGGGAGCTGTTTTTT. Translating it yields CASSPGSGGANTGELFF.